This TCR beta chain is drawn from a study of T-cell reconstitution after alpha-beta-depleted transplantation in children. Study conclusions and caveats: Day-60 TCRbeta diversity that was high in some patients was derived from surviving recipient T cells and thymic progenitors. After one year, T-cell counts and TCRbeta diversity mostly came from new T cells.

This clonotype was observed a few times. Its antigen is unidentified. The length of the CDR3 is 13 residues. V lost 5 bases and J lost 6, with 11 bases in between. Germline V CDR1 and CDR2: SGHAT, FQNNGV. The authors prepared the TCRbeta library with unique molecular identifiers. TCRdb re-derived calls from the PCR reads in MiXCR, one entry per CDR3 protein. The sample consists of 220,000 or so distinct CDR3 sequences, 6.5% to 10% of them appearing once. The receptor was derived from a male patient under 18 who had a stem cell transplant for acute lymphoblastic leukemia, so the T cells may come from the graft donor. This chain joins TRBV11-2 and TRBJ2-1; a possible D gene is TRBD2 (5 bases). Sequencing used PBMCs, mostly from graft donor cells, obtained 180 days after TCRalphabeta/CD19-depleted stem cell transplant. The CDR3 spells CASSPRGRNEQFF. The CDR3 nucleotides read TGTGCCAGCAGCCCCCGGGGTCGCAATGAGCAGTTCTTC.